This entry concerns a single TCR beta chain. Its antigen specificity is not known. Base qualities are missing; no much larger clone stands one base away. The data were obtained in a study of preoperative IRX-2 immunotherapy in early breast cancer (dated by TCRdb to about 2019). Clipping removes 0 bases from V and 6 bases from J, with 7 as the unmatched junction base count. The CDR3 measures 15 amino acids from cysteine to phenylalanine. The read is trimmed to its CDR3 DNA, 45 bases read in frame from base 1. CDR1 and CDR2 were assigned from the germline V gene as SGHVS and FQNEAQ. The sample's treatment or condition label, decoded: preoperative locoregional IRX-2 cytokine immunotherapy. The samples were obtained from a phase Ib study that tested preoperative, locoregional IRX-2 cytokine immunotherapy designed to prime immune responses. Patients with early-stage breast cancer who were given IRX-2 before surgery served as donors.

The method behind the library was the immunoSEQ multiplex PCR assay. TCRdb took this table from immuneACCESS and kept in-frame rearrangements with V and J called. Such tables lack part of the clones; where checked against another copy, unresolved V genes explain under half of the gap, and the rest is unexplained. The sample has about 19,000 clones on record, around 85% of them singletons. The ten most abundant clones make up roughly 1.2% of the sample. The TCR sequence derives from a human donor with breast cancer. The source was lymph node tissue, collected after IRX-2 immunotherapy. The sequence is built from TRBV7-8 and TRBJ1-2; the junction holds 7 bases that match TRBD1. The DNA sequence is TGTGCCAGCAGCTTAGCCCAGGGGGGACGTCATGGCTACACCTTC. It encodes CASSLAQGGRHGYTF.